This record concerns one T cell receptor (beta chain) sequence. What it recognizes is unknown. This CDR3 has 19 residues. Every donor contributed around 10 milliliters of peripheral blood by blood draw. This sample was included in a study of blood T cells in healthy people across ages. Alongside a J-beta primer mix, a sample-barcoded 5' primer served in a second PCR lasting about 7 to 12 cycles. MiXCR, applied by TCRdb to the 5' RACE reads, yields one record per CDR3 protein. Of 920,000 or so distinct CDR3 sequences listed, 40% to 55% are singletons. The study's findings and limits: Because donor CMV status was unknown, expanded clonotype changes were possibly confounded.

The specimen sequenced was blood. The receptor comes from a woman aged 60-75 years in good health. The chain joins TRBV12-3 or TRBV12-4 to TRBJ2-4; D tentatively fits TRBD1 or TRBD2 (7 bases each). The last part of the DNA fits TRBJ2-7 better; the J call may be wrong. The DNA of the CDR3 is TGTGCCAGCAGTCCCTCCCCGACAGGGTCCGGGCTAGCGGTGTACGAGCAGTACTTC. It encodes CASSPSPTGSGLAVYEQYF.